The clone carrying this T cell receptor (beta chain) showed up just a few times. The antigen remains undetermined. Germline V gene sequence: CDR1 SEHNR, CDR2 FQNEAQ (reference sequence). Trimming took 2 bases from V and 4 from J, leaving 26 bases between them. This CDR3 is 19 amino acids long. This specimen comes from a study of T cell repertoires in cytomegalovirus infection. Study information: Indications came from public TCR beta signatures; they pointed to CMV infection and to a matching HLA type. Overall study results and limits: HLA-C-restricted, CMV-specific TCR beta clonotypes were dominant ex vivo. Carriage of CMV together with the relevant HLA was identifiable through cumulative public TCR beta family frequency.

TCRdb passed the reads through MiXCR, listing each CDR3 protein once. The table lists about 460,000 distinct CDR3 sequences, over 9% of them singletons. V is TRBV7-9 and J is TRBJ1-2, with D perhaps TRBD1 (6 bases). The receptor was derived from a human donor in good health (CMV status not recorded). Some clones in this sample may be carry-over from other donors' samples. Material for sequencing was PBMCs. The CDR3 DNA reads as TGTGCCAGCAGCTTACCTACTATCGTCACAGGGAGGGTCGCCTATGGCTACACCTTC. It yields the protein CASSLPTIVTGRVAYGYTF.